This is a list of T cell receptor beta chains from one sample in a study of cytomegalovirus exposure and HLA in healthy donors. Some clones are missing from TCRdb's copy, which holds only in-frame ones; the method was immunoSEQ multiplex PCR. The sample lists 150,000 or so clones, 70% to 80% occurring once. Material for sequencing was PBMCs. The receptors were sampled from a man under 40 in good health and CMV-seropositive. Each CDR3 is given with its conserved first and last residue. A D gene is named only where the DNA matches it firmly. Size tells how often a clone was seen (once, few, many) or the class of an expanded clone, and some rows leave it out.

len,d_gene,abundance,v_gene,j_gene,CDR3nt,CDR3aa
13,TRBD1,-,TRBV6-5,TRBJ1-1,TGTGCCAGCAGCCGACAGGGAGGAACTGAAGCTTTCTTT,CASSRQGGTEAFF
14,TRBD1,-,TRBV5-4,TRBJ2-3,TGTGCCAGCAGTACGGGACAGGGTCCGGATACGCAGTATTTT,CASSTGQGPDTQYF
14,-,once,TRBV28,TRBJ2-7,TGTGCCAGCAGCCCAGGGGGGCGCATCTACGAGCAGTACTTC,CASSPGGRIYEQYF
16,TRBD2,-,TRBV7-8,TRBJ2-2,TGTGCCAGCAGCCCAAGAGCGGGGGCGAACACCGGGGAGCTGTTTTTT,CASSPRAGANTGELFF
14,TRBD1,-,TRBV30,TRBJ1-2,TGTGCCTGGAGTCGTTGGGACAGTGACTATGGCTACACCTTC,CAWSRWDSDYGYTF
15,-,-,TRBV5-1,TRBJ2-5,TGCGCCAGCAGCTTGGTGGGGGGAGCACGAGAGACCCAGTACTTC,CASSLVGGARETQYF
15,TRBD2,-,TRBV7-6,TRBJ2-7,TGTGCCAGCAGCCCCGGGACTAGTGTGTCCTACGAGCAGTACTTC,CASSPGTSVSYEQYF
14,-,-,TRBV2,TRBJ2-7,TGTGCCAGCAGTGAAGACGGCAGGGACTACGAGCAGTACTTC,CASSEDGRDYEQYF
9,TRBD1,-,TRBV29-1,TRBJ1-2,TGCAGCGTGGACAGGGGCTACACCTTC,CSVDRGYTF
16,-,-,TRBV4-2,TRBJ2-7,TGTGCCAGCAGCCAAGAAGTCGGCGAGGGGGACTACGAGCAGTACTTC,CASSQEVGEGDYEQYF
14,-,-,TRBV11-3,TRBJ1-1,TGTGCCAGCAGCTTACAGGGGCCTGACACTGAAGCTTTCTTT,CASSLQGPDTEAFF